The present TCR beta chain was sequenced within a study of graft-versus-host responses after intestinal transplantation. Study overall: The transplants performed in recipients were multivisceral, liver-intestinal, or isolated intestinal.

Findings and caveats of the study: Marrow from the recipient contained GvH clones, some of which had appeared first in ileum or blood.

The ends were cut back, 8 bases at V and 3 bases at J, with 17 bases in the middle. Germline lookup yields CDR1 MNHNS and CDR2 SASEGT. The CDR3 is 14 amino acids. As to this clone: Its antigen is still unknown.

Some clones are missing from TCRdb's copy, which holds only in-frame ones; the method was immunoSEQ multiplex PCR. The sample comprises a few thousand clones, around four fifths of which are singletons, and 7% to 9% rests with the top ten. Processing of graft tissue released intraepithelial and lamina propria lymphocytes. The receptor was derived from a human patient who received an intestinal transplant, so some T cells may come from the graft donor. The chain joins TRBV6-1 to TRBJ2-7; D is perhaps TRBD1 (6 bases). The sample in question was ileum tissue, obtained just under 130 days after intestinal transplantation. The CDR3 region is CASRTGPNFYEQYF. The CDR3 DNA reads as TGTGCCAGCCGAACAGGGCCCAACTTCTACGAGCAGTACTTC.